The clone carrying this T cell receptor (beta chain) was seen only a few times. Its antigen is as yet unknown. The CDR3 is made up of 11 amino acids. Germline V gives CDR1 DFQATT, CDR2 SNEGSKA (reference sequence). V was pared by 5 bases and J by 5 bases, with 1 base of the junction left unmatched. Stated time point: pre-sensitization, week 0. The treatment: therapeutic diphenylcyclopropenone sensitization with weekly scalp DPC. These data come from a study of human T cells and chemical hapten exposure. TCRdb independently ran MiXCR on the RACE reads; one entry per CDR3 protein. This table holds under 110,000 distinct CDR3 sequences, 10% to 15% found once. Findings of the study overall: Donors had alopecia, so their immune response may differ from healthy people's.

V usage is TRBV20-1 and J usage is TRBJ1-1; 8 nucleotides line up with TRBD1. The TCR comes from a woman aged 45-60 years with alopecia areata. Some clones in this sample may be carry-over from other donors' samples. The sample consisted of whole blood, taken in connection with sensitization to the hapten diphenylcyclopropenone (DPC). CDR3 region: CSADRGTEAFF. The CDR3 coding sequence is TGCAGTGCTGACAGGGGAACTGAAGCTTTCTTT.